This T cell receptor beta chain emerged from a study of blood T cells in healthy people across ages. Trimming took 5 bases from V and 2 from J; bases not matched to a gene: 5. Looked up from germline, CDR1 is SGHTA and CDR2 is FQGNSA. The length of the CDR3 is 15 residues. This clonotype was observed a handful of times. PCR was performed a second time for about 7 to 11 cycles using a sample-barcoded 5' primer and a J-beta primer mix. One entry per CDR3 protein results from TCRdb running MiXCR on the 5' RACE reads. The sample shows fewer than 700,000 distinct CDR3 sequences, 40% to 45% of them seen only once.

The V and J genes are TRBV7-2 and TRBJ2-7, with TRBD1 matching 11 bases. This receptor was taken from an elderly man in good health. Source material: blood. This CDR3 reads CASSPGQGAPYEQYF. The CDR3 region has the DNA TGTGCCAGCAGCCCAGGACAGGGGGCTCCCTACGAGCAGTACTTC.